A selection of T cell receptor beta chains follows, all from one sample in a study of blood T cell repertoires in COVID-19. Some clones are missing from TCRdb's copy, which holds only in-frame ones; the method was immunoSEQ multiplex PCR. This table holds about 110,000 clones, 80% to 90% found once. The sample taken for sequencing was peripheral blood. Receptor source: a woman aged 80 or older with active or convalescent COVID-19. The CDR3 runs from the conserved cysteine through the conserved F or W. D genes are given only for firm matches. Size is stated for part of the rows, as once, few or many counts, or as a class when the clone is expanded.

d_call: NA
v_call: TRBV27
clone_size: NA
j_call: TRBJ1-4
cdr3_aa: CASSLQGSEKLFF
cdr3_nt: TGTGCCAGCAGTTTACAGGGATCCGAAAAACTGTTTTTT

d_call: TRBD2
v_call: TRBV24-1
clone_size: NA
j_call: TRBJ2-3
cdr3_aa: CATSDRGLAASTDTQYF
cdr3_nt: TGTGCCACCAGTGATCGTGGACTAGCGGCTAGCACAGATACGCAGTATTTT

d_call: NA
v_call: TRBV29-1
clone_size: NA
j_call: TRBJ2-1
cdr3_aa: CSVERTAPPYNEQFF
cdr3_nt: TGCAGCGTTGAGAGGACAGCCCCTCCCTACAATGAGCAGTTCTTC

d_call: NA
v_call: TRBV11-2
clone_size: NA
j_call: TRBJ2-3
cdr3_aa: CVSSSTSPTTDTQYF
cdr3_nt: TGTGTCAGCAGCTCGACTAGTCCCACCACAGATACGCAGTATTTT

d_call: NA
v_call: TRBV5-1
clone_size: NA
j_call: TRBJ2-5
cdr3_aa: CASSLASQSGQETQYF
cdr3_nt: TGCGCCAGCAGCTTGGCCTCCCAATCGGGGCAAGAGACCCAGTACTTC

d_call: TRBD1
v_call: TRBV2
clone_size: NA
j_call: TRBJ1-2
cdr3_aa: CASTLTGTGYGYTF
cdr3_nt: TGTGCCAGCACCTTGACCGGGACAGGTTACGGCTACACCTTC

d_call: TRBD2
v_call: TRBV10-2
clone_size: NA
j_call: TRBJ2-7
cdr3_aa: CATQIAGGLFEQYF
cdr3_nt: TGCGCCACCCAAATAGCGGGAGGGCTTTTCGAGCAGTACTTC

d_call: NA
v_call: TRBV10-2
clone_size: NA
j_call: TRBJ2-3
cdr3_aa: CASSAPNQRAQYF
cdr3_nt: TGCGCCAGCAGTGCCCCGAACCAGCGGGCGCAGTATTTT

d_call: TRBD1
v_call: TRBV19
clone_size: few
j_call: TRBJ1-2
cdr3_aa: CASSTRQGGYTF
cdr3_nt: TGTGCCAGTAGTACCCGACAGGGCGGCTACACCTTC

d_call: NA
v_call: TRBV28
clone_size: NA
j_call: TRBJ2-7
cdr3_aa: CASSLQFEQYF
cdr3_nt: TGTGCCAGCAGTTTACAGTTCGAGCAGTACTTC

d_call: TRBD1
v_call: TRBV7-9
clone_size: NA
j_call: TRBJ1-2
cdr3_aa: CASSPGQGNYGYTF
cdr3_nt: TGTGCCAGCAGCCCCGGACAGGGGAACTATGGCTACACCTTC

d_call: NA
v_call: TRBV6-5
clone_size: NA
j_call: TRBJ2-7
cdr3_aa: CASLRASGSDYEQYF
cdr3_nt: TGTGCCAGCCTGCGAGCATCCGGGTCCGACTACGAGCAGTACTTC

d_call: TRBD2
v_call: TRBV6-1
clone_size: NA
j_call: TRBJ2-3
cdr3_aa: CASSVTSGSIADTQYF
cdr3_nt: TGTGCCAGCAGTGTGACTAGCGGGAGTATCGCAGATACGCAGTATTTT

d_call: TRBD1
v_call: TRBV28
clone_size: NA
j_call: TRBJ1-6
cdr3_aa: CASTDGQGNNSPLHF
cdr3_nt: TGTGCCAGCACCGACGGACAGGGCAATAATTCACCCCTCCACTTT

d_call: TRBD1
v_call: TRBV7-2
clone_size: NA
j_call: TRBJ1-4
cdr3_aa: CASSVDRGAEKLFF
cdr3_nt: TGTGCCAGCAGCGTAGACAGGGGGGCTGAAAAACTGTTTTTT

d_call: TRBD1
v_call: TRBV9
clone_size: NA
j_call: TRBJ2-2
cdr3_aa: CASSDFRGQANTGELFF
cdr3_nt: TGTGCCAGCAGCGACTTTAGGGGACAGGCGAACACCGGGGAGCTGTTTTTT

d_call: TRBD1
v_call: TRBV7-9
clone_size: NA
j_call: TRBJ2-7
cdr3_aa: CASIQGQGQGVTNEQYF
cdr3_nt: TGTGCCAGCATCCAGGGCCAGGGGCAGGGGGTGACCAACGAGCAGTACTTC

d_call: NA
v_call: TRBV4-1
clone_size: NA
j_call: TRBJ1-2
cdr3_aa: CASSQLGTLGGYTF
cdr3_nt: TGCGCCAGCAGCCAACTTGGGACATTGGGCGGCTACACCTTC

d_call: NA
v_call: TRBV5-1
clone_size: NA
j_call: TRBJ2-3
cdr3_aa: CASSFDSSTDTQYF
cdr3_nt: TGCGCCAGCAGCTTCGACTCGAGCACAGATACGCAGTATTTT

d_call: TRBD2
v_call: TRBV20-1
clone_size: NA
j_call: TRBJ2-3
cdr3_aa: CSASFTGGDTQYF
cdr3_nt: TGCAGTGCTAGTTTTACGGGAGGGGATACGCAGTATTTT

d_call: NA
v_call: TRBV12-5
clone_size: NA
j_call: TRBJ2-5
cdr3_aa: CASGLASDFQTQYF
cdr3_nt: TGTGCTAGTGGACTGGCTAGCGATTTTCAGACCCAGTACTTC

d_call: TRBD1
v_call: TRBV5-1
clone_size: few
j_call: TRBJ1-2
cdr3_aa: CASSTGEQGQLYGYTF
cdr3_nt: TGCGCCAGCAGCACCGGAGAACAGGGACAGCTCTATGGCTACACCTTC

d_call: NA
v_call: TRBV3-1/TRBV3-2
clone_size: NA
j_call: TRBJ1-1
cdr3_aa: CASSQVQGEAFF
cdr3_nt: TGTGCCAGCAGCCAAGTCCAGGGTGAAGCTTTCTTT

d_call: TRBD2
v_call: TRBV2
clone_size: NA
j_call: TRBJ2-4
cdr3_aa: CASTGLAGVGNIQYF
cdr3_nt: TGTGCCAGCACGGGACTAGCGGGAGTGGGGAACATTCAGTACTTC

d_call: TRBD2
v_call: TRBV24-1
clone_size: NA
j_call: TRBJ2-1
cdr3_aa: CATRTSHNEQFF
cdr3_nt: TGTGCCACTAGGACTAGCCACAATGAGCAGTTCTTC

d_call: TRBD1
v_call: TRBV5-1
clone_size: NA
j_call: TRBJ2-5
cdr3_aa: CASSSPGRGETQYF
cdr3_nt: TGCGCCAGCAGCTCCCCCGGCAGGGGGGAGACCCAGTACTTC

d_call: TRBD1
v_call: TRBV6-5
clone_size: NA
j_call: TRBJ1-1
cdr3_aa: CASRADRVNTEAFF
cdr3_nt: TGTGCCAGCAGGGCCGACAGGGTGAACACTGAAGCTTTCTTT

d_call: NA
v_call: TRBV21-1
clone_size: NA
j_call: TRBJ2-7
cdr3_aa: CASSKNGLAGGVEQYF
cdr3_nt: TGTGCCAGCAGCAAAAACGGCCTAGCGGGAGGGGTCGAGCAGTACTTC

d_call: TRBD1
v_call: TRBV2
clone_size: NA
j_call: TRBJ2-7
cdr3_aa: CASRTDLDRGPFEQYF
cdr3_nt: TGTGCCAGCAGGACGGATCTAGACAGGGGGCCCTTCGAGCAGTACTTC

d_call: NA
v_call: TRBV28
clone_size: few
j_call: TRBJ2-5
cdr3_aa: CASRGQRTGETQYF
cdr3_nt: TGTGCCAGTAGAGGACAGCGAACAGGAGAGACCCAGTACTTC

d_call: TRBD1
v_call: TRBV18
clone_size: NA
j_call: TRBJ1-4
cdr3_aa: CASSPDRAVKQPTNEKLFF
cdr3_nt: TGTGCCAGCTCACCAGACAGGGCCGTGAAGCAACCAACTAATGAAAAACTGTTTTTT

d_call: TRBD1
v_call: TRBV5-4
clone_size: once
j_call: TRBJ1-6
cdr3_aa: CASRSGTANSPLHF
cdr3_nt: TGTGCCAGCAGATCCGGGACAGCTAATTCACCCCTCCACTTT

d_call: NA
v_call: TRBV4-1
clone_size: NA
j_call: TRBJ2-3
cdr3_aa: CASSLTTPRGTDTQYF
cdr3_nt: TGCGCCAGCAGCCTCACAACCCCCCGGGGCACAGATACGCAGTATTTT

d_call: TRBD1
v_call: TRBV7-3
clone_size: few
j_call: TRBJ1-4
cdr3_aa: CASSYGTGGNEKLFF
cdr3_nt: TGTGCCAGCAGCTATGGGACAGGGGGAAATGAAAAACTGTTTTTT

d_call: TRBD1
v_call: TRBV18
clone_size: NA
j_call: TRBJ2-2
cdr3_aa: CASSPGQGAAGELFF
cdr3_nt: TGTGCCAGCTCACCCGGACAGGGGGCCGCCGGGGAGCTGTTTTTT

d_call: NA
v_call: TRBV5-1
clone_size: NA
j_call: TRBJ2-1
cdr3_aa: CASTLRDFYNEQFF
cdr3_nt: TGCGCCAGCACCCTCCGGGACTTCTACAATGAGCAGTTCTTC

d_call: TRBD2
v_call: TRBV6-5
clone_size: NA
j_call: TRBJ2-7
cdr3_aa: CASSTSGRAREQYF
cdr3_nt: TGTGCCAGCAGTACTAGCGGGAGGGCCCGTGAGCAGTACTTC

d_call: TRBD1
v_call: TRBV4-1
clone_size: NA
j_call: TRBJ2-4
cdr3_aa: CASSQAGQGAGNIQYF
cdr3_nt: TGCGCCAGCAGCCAAGCGGGACAGGGGGCTGGAAACATTCAGTACTTC

d_call: NA
v_call: TRBV7-2
clone_size: NA
j_call: TRBJ2-7
cdr3_aa: CASSPGGSLAQYF
cdr3_nt: TGTGCCAGCAGCCCGGGGGGCAGTCTTGCGCAGTACTTC

d_call: NA
v_call: TRBV6-1
clone_size: NA
j_call: TRBJ2-3
cdr3_aa: CASSEVVGAGDTQYF
cdr3_nt: TGTGCCAGCAGTGAAGTGGTGGGAGCGGGAGATACGCAGTATTTT

d_call: NA
v_call: TRBV12-3/TRBV12-4
clone_size: many
j_call: TRBJ2-2
cdr3_aa: CASSSTSTGELFF
cdr3_nt: TGTGCCAGCAGCTCGACTAGCACCGGGGAGCTGTTTTTT

d_call: NA
v_call: TRBV5-1
clone_size: NA
j_call: TRBJ2-1
cdr3_aa: CASSRTYEQFF
cdr3_nt: TGCGCCAGCAGCCGGACATATGAGCAGTTCTTC

d_call: NA
v_call: TRBV12-3/TRBV12-4
clone_size: NA
j_call: TRBJ2-7
cdr3_aa: CASSSPLKIGQYF
cdr3_nt: TGTGCCAGCAGTTCCCCTCTAAAAATCGGGCAGTACTTC

d_call: TRBD1
v_call: TRBV28
clone_size: NA
j_call: TRBJ1-5
cdr3_aa: CASSPEGQGEQPQHF
cdr3_nt: TGTGCCAGCAGCCCAGAAGGACAGGGAGAACAGCCCCAGCATTTT

d_call: TRBD1
v_call: TRBV7-9
clone_size: NA
j_call: TRBJ1-2
cdr3_aa: CASSLALGQGFYGYTF
cdr3_nt: TGTGCCAGCAGCTTAGCGTTGGGACAGGGCTTTTATGGCTACACCTTC

d_call: TRBD1
v_call: TRBV29-1
clone_size: NA
j_call: TRBJ1-4
cdr3_aa: CSVGATQGAYEKLFF
cdr3_nt: TGCAGCGTTGGAGCCACACAGGGGGCTTACGAAAAACTGTTTTTT